This T cell receptor (beta chain) was sequenced in a study of Graves' ophthalmopathy and Graves' hyperthyroidism. Exclusion covered patients with other autoimmune diseases or uncontrolled infections (as well as pregnancy or lactation). What supplied the PBMCs was approximately 10 ml of fresh peripheral blood. V dropped 4 bases and J dropped 4 bases, with 14 bases sitting between them. Looked up from germline, CDR1 is DFQATT and CDR2 is SNEGSKA (reference sequence). The CDR3 runs to 14 residues. TCR beta CDR3 amplification used RNA transcripts. First-round RT-PCR relied on HTBI primers, and a second-round multiplex PCR came next. TCRdb re-called the multiplex PCR reads with MiXCR, one entry per CDR3 protein. The sample carries some 250,000 distinct CDR3 sequences, around 50% recorded once. Remarks on this clonotype: Its antigen is unknown.

Study-wide points: Separation of ophthalmopathy from stable hyperthyroidism was achieved by a 13-signature model, at about 89% sensitivity and roughly 81% specificity. Blood contained most expanded thyroid clonotypes exceeding 0.001 frequency.

The sequenced sample consisted of peripheral blood. This clonotype was sampled from an adult man with Graves' ophthalmopathy. The chain links TRBV20-1 to TRBJ1-3; D might be TRBD1 (5 bases). CDR3 protein: CSATGSREGNTIYF. The CDR3 nucleotides read TGCAGTGCTACAGGGTCGAGGGAAGGAAACACCATATATTTT.